This TCR beta chain stems from a study of T cell responses to AZD1222 COVID-19 vaccine. The CDR3 runs 13 residues. The germline V gene has CDR1 LGHDT and CDR2 YNNKEL (reference sequence). Trimming pared 4 bases from V and 6 bases from J, leaving 10 bases between. Regarding this clone: What it recognizes is unknown.

TCRdb's copy holds only in-frame clones and misses some; the assay was immunoSEQ multiplex PCR. This sample's clone table lists about 140,000 clones. Findings and caveats of the study: AZD1222 recipients seropositive at baseline numbered only six or seven.

Sequencing was carried out using peripheral blood. The chain uses TRBV3-1 (or the pseudogene TRBV3-2) and TRBJ1-5; no definite D call. The sequence came from an adult in good health. In nucleotides, the CDR3 is TGTGCCAGCAGCCGGACCCCTGGTCAGCCCCAGCATTTT. This codes for CASSRTPGQPQHF.